Shown below are 30 T cell receptor beta chains from a single sample sequenced in a study of monozygotic twins with inflammatory bowel disease. TCRdb reprocessed the 5' RACE reads and reports one entry per CDR3 protein, with no DNA. Recorded for this sample: 150,000 to 200,000 distinct CDR3 sequences. Specimen: blood. The receptors were gathered from a human donor with ulcerative colitis or Crohn's disease, or a healthy co-twin of an affected twin (not recorded which).

This chain connects TRBV20-1 to TRBJ2-3; no DNA is available, so the TRBD1 call from TCRdb remains unchecked. The length of the CDR3 is 15 residues. Germline V lookup: CDR1 DFQATT, CDR2 SNEGSKA (reference sequence). The CDR3 is CSARDGGYSTDTQYF.

CDR3 residues: CASSIGVRESQETQYF. This rearrangement joins TRBV19 to TRBJ2-5; TCRdb proposes TRBD2, but this gene call is untestable without DNA. Germline V lookup: CDR1 LNHDA, CDR2 SQIVND (reference sequence). The CDR3 has 16 amino acids.

The chain links TRBV5-1 to TRBJ2-2; the TCRdb call, TRBD2, lacks DNA for checking. This CDR3 is 14 amino acids long. Germline-derived CDR1 and CDR2 are SGHRS and YFSETQ. CDR3 in amino acids: CASSLGEARGELFF.

The chain links TRBV15 to TRBJ1-6. The germline gives CDR1 LNHNV, CDR2 YYDKDF (reference sequence). The CDR3 length is 12 residues. The CDR3 here is CATSRGGSPLHF.

The V call is TRBV20-1, the J call TRBJ2-1; TCRdb indicates TRBD2, and absent DNA this call remains unverified. Germline V lookup: CDR1 DFQATT, CDR2 SNEGSKA (reference sequence). The CDR3 is 19 amino acids. The CDR3 loop is CSASAGASLRGRAYNEQFF.

V gene TRBV3-1 combines with J gene TRBJ1-1. Germline assignment: CDR1 LGHDT and CDR2 YNNKEL (reference sequence). There are 12 residues in the CDR3. This CDR3 is CASSDLGTEAFF.

The V gene is TRBV5-1, the J gene TRBJ2-2; TCRdb calls TRBD1, which cannot be checked without DNA. This CDR3 region has 14 residues. CDR1 and CDR2 (germline): SGHRS, YFSETQ. The CDR3 loop is CASSGFPGTGELFF.

The genes are TRBV5-1 and TRBJ1-1. Germline V gives CDR1 SGHRS, CDR2 YFSETQ. CDR3 length equals 16 residues. The CDR3: CASSPSGGLGGTEAFF.

CDR3 amino acids: CASSSRGGARPYRYF. The V call is TRBV27, the J call TRBJ2-7; as DNA is missing, the TRBD2 call by TCRdb cannot be tested. This CDR3 contains 15 residues. Germline V gene lookup returns CDR1 MNHEY and CDR2 SMNVEV (reference sequence).

The chain employs TRBV7-9 and TRBJ1-6. In germline, CDR1 is SEHNR, CDR2 FQNEAQ (reference sequence). The CDR3 covers 15 residues. CDR3 loop: CASSSGSGTNSPLHF.

The chain has TRBV28 and TRBJ2-1; the TCRdb D gene call, TRBD1, has no DNA to confirm it. Germline V gene sequence: CDR1 MDHEN, CDR2 SYDVKM. This CDR3 has 15 residues. CDR3 loop: CASSLNFASPGPEFF.

The rearrangement uses TRBV7-2 and TRBJ2-3; TCRdb reports TRBD2, a call that lacks DNA to check it against. CDR1 and CDR2 (germline): SGHTA, FQGNSA. The CDR3 contains 17 residues. CDR3: CASSLGLAGGYTDTQYF.

The genes are TRBV29-1 and TRBJ2-1; TCRdb picks TRBD1, but there is no DNA to check that call. Per germline, CDR1 SQVTM and CDR2 ANQGSEA. The CDR3 runs to 14 residues. The CDR3 sequence is CSVVGDQFYNEQFF.

The chain links TRBV6-1 to TRBJ1-1; checking the TCRdb D call of TRBD1 is not possible without DNA. Germline lookup yields CDR1 MNHNS and CDR2 SASEGT. The CDR3 totals 16 residues. This CDR3 reads CASSEALGQGKAEAFF.

This chain links TRBV18 with TRBJ2-1; without DNA, the TCRdb call of TRBD2 cannot be checked. The CDR3 sequence is 17 residues long. The germline gives CDR1 KGHSH, CDR2 LQKENI. The CDR3 region is CASSPPGLAGGYNEQFF.

The rearrangement links TRBV11-2 to TRBJ1-6. Germline-derived CDR1 and CDR2 are SGHAT and FQNNGV. This CDR3 is built from 18 residues. CDR3 residues: CASSLVFGGSQANSPLHF.

The chain uses TRBV7-7 and TRBJ2-2; lacking DNA, the TRBD1 call made by TCRdb goes unchecked. CDR1 is SSHAT and CDR2 is FNYEAQ in the germline V gene (reference sequence). This CDR3 comprises 15 residues. The CDR3 protein is CASSADRVGTGELFF.

This chain links TRBV4-2 with TRBJ2-7; TCRdb gives TRBD1 as the D gene, but with no DNA this cannot be confirmed. The CDR3 runs 16 residues. Germline values: CDR1 LGHNA, CDR2 YNFKEQ. The chain's CDR3 is CASSQAHRGQGAEQYF.

The chain carries TRBV20-1 and TRBJ2-7; TCRdb's D gene call, TRBD1, goes unchecked for lack of DNA. The CDR3 totals 14 residues. CDR1 and CDR2 from the germline V gene are DFQATT and SNEGSKA (reference sequence). CDR3 sequence: CSARAGGETYEQYF.

The rearrangement joins TRBV20-1 to TRBJ2-5. The length of the CDR3 is 13 residues. From germline, CDR1 is DFQATT and CDR2 SNEGSKA (reference sequence). CDR3 protein: CSAQRAAQETQYF.

The V and J genes are TRBV7-2 and TRBJ2-1. Per the germline V gene, CDR1 is SGHTA and CDR2 is FQGNSA. The CDR3 is 13 amino acids. The CDR3 loop reads CASRLAGYNEQFF.

The chain has TRBV21-1 and TRBJ2-5. TRBV21-1 is a recognized pseudogene. CDR3 length: 14 residues. The CDR3 sequence is CASSKERNQETQYF.

The V and J genes are TRBV12-3 or TRBV12-4 and TRBJ2-2. CDR3 length: 12 residues. The CDR3 sequence is CASTDSIGELFF.

The chain employs TRBV4-2 and TRBJ1-2. From germline, CDR1 is LGHNA and CDR2 YNFKEQ. The CDR3 sequence is 16 residues long. CDR3 sequence: CASSQDRGAPRYGYTF.

The chain uses TRBV19 and TRBJ1-1; TCRdb proposes TRBD1, but this gene call is untestable without DNA. Germline CDR1 is LNHDA and CDR2 is SQIVND (reference sequence). CDR3 size: 13 residues. The CDR3 spells CASRGVRYTEAFF.

The V and J genes are TRBV6-2 or TRBV6-3 and TRBJ2-4; TCRdb indicates TRBD2, and absent DNA this call remains unverified. The CDR3 extends over 14 amino acids. The germline V gene has CDR1 MNHEY and CDR2 SVGEGT. The CDR3 here is CASGVGLTKNIQYF.

V usage is TRBV6-5 and J usage is TRBJ1-1. The CDR3 length is 15 residues. Germline CDR1 reads MNHEY; CDR2 reads SVGAGI. The CDR3 is CASSYRAAKNTEAFF.

This sequence joins TRBV20-1 and TRBJ2-5; the TCRdb call, TRBD2, lacks DNA for checking. Germline CDR1 is DFQATT and CDR2 is SNEGSKA (reference sequence). CDR3 length: 15 residues. The CDR3 sequence: CSASPLAGRQETQYF.

The rearrangement uses TRBV11-2 and TRBJ2-6; TCRdb lists TRBD2, though no DNA is available to test this call. The CDR3 is 17 amino acids. Germline CDR1 SGHAT, CDR2 FQNNGV. CDR3 in amino acids: CASRGPGRTSGANVLTF.

J is TRBJ2-7 and V is TRBV29-1; absent DNA, TCRdb's TRBD1 call cannot be checked. Germline V gives CDR1 SQVTM, CDR2 ANQGSEA. CDR3 size: 13 residues. CDR3: CSVEKLGGYEQYF.